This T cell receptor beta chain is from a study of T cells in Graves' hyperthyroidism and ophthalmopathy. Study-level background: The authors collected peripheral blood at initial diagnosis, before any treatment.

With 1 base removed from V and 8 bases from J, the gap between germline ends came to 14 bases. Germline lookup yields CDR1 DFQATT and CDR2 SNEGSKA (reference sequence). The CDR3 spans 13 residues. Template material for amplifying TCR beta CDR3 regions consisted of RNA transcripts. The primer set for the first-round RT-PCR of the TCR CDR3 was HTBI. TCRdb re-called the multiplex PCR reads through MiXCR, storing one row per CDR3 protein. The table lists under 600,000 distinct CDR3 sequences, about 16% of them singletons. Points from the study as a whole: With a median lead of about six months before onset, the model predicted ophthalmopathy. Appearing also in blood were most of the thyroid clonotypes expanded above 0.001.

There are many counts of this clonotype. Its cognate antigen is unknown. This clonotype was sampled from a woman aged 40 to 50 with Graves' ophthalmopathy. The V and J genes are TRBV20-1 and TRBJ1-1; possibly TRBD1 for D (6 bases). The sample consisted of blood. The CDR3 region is CSARGTGLREAFF. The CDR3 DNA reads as TGCAGTGCTAGAGGTACAGGGCTGAGGGAAGCTTTCTTT.